These T cell receptor beta chains were read from a single sample in a study of OX40 agonist ivuxolimab in advanced cancers. Generated by immunoSEQ multiplex PCR, the TCRdb table keeps only in-frame clones and is missing some. The top ten clones hold less than 30% of a sample with some 40,000 clones, about 91% of them seen once. The sample was CD4+ or CD8+ T cells sorted from blood, taken in a trial of the OX40 agonist ivuxolimab. All receptors derive from an adult with an advanced solid tumor such as melanoma, head and neck, liver or kidney cancer. CDR3s include the opening cysteine and the closing phenylalanine or tryptophan. Each record gives: D gene, V gene, J gene, clone size, CDR3 protein, CDR3 DNA. D genes are given only for firm matches. Size values are once, few and many counts, or a class for expanded clones, and some rows have none.

d_gene: TRBD2; v_gene: TRBV11-2; j_gene: TRBJ2-4; abundance: .; CDR3aa: CASSSPAGLAGAKNIQYF; CDR3nt: TGTGCCAGCAGCTCCCCTGCGGGACTAGCGGGAGCCAAAAACATTCAGTACTTC
d_gene: TRBD2; v_gene: TRBV5-1; j_gene: TRBJ2-7; abundance: .; CDR3aa: CASSRRTSDSYEQYF; CDR3nt: TGCGCCAGCAGCCGGAGGACTAGCGACTCCTACGAGCAGTACTTC
d_gene: TRBD1; v_gene: TRBV5-4; j_gene: TRBJ1-1; abundance: .; CDR3aa: CASRAGTGPVNTEAFF; CDR3nt: TGTGCCAGCAGGGCCGGGACAGGGCCAGTTAACACTGAAGCTTTCTTT
d_gene: TRBD1; v_gene: TRBV7-6; j_gene: TRBJ2-7; abundance: .; CDR3aa: CASSAGTGGTYEQYF; CDR3nt: TGTGCCAGCAGCGCCGGGACAGGGGGTACTTACGAGCAGTACTTC
d_gene: .; v_gene: TRBV19; j_gene: TRBJ1-1; abundance: .; CDR3aa: CATTTGGTEAFF; CDR3nt: TGTGCCACTACGACGGGAGGAACTGAAGCTTTCTTT
d_gene: TRBD2; v_gene: TRBV9; j_gene: TRBJ2-1; abundance: .; CDR3aa: CASSVDSGRDEQFF; CDR3nt: TGTGCCAGCAGCGTAGATAGCGGGAGGGATGAGCAGTTCTTC
d_gene: .; v_gene: TRBV19; j_gene: TRBJ2-1; abundance: .; CDR3aa: CASSITNEQFF; CDR3nt: TGTGCCAGTAGTATCACCAATGAGCAGTTCTTC
d_gene: TRBD1; v_gene: TRBV19; j_gene: TRBJ2-7; abundance: .; CDR3aa: CASSDYSGQGSYEQYF; CDR3nt: TGTGCCAGTAGTGACTATTCGGGACAGGGGTCTTACGAGCAGTACTTC
d_gene: .; v_gene: TRBV10-2; j_gene: TRBJ1-4; abundance: once; CDR3aa: CASSAQTRSEKLFF; CDR3nt: TGCGCCAGCAGTGCGCAGACTCGGAGCGAAAAACTGTTTTTT
d_gene: .; v_gene: TRBV14; j_gene: TRBJ2-7; abundance: .; CDR3aa: CASSQDSSTIYEQYF; CDR3nt: TGTGCCAGCAGCCAAGACTCGAGCACCATTTACGAGCAGTACTTC
d_gene: .; v_gene: TRBV6-5; j_gene: TRBJ2-1; abundance: .; CDR3aa: CASSYLSDYYNEQFF; CDR3nt: TGTGCCAGCAGTTACTTATCGGACTATTACAATGAGCAGTTCTTC
d_gene: TRBD1; v_gene: TRBV27; j_gene: TRBJ1-2; abundance: .; CDR3aa: CASSLSKTGGGGYTF; CDR3nt: TGTGCCAGCAGTTTGTCGAAAACAGGGGGCGGTGGCTACACCTTC
d_gene: .; v_gene: TRBV4-1; j_gene: TRBJ2-1; abundance: .; CDR3aa: CASSQRGGLVPFF; CDR3nt: TGCGCCAGCAGCCAGAGGGGCGGCCTTGTCCCGTTCTTC
d_gene: .; v_gene: TRBV4-1; j_gene: TRBJ1-1; abundance: few; CDR3aa: CASSLRYGTEAFF; CDR3nt: TGCGCCAGCAGCCTGCGGTACGGCACTGAAGCTTTCTTT
d_gene: .; v_gene: TRBV4-3; j_gene: TRBJ2-7; abundance: .; CDR3aa: CASSQGYGSYEQYF; CDR3nt: TGCGCCAGCAGCCAAGGGTACGGGTCCTACGAGCAGTACTTC
d_gene: .; v_gene: TRBV19; j_gene: TRBJ1-5; abundance: .; CDR3aa: CASTPGPRSDQPQHF; CDR3nt: TGTGCCAGTACCCCGGGTCCCAGGAGCGATCAGCCCCAGCATTTT
d_gene: TRBD2; v_gene: TRBV7-9; j_gene: TRBJ2-2; abundance: .; CDR3aa: CASSLNRAGTNTGELFF; CDR3nt: TGTGCCAGCAGCCTAAATCGAGCGGGGACGAACACCGGGGAGCTGTTTTTT
d_gene: TRBD2; v_gene: TRBV2; j_gene: TRBJ2-1; abundance: few; CDR3aa: CASRDLAGEGQFF; CDR3nt: TGTGCCAGCAGAGATCTAGCGGGAGAGGGGCAGTTCTTC
d_gene: .; v_gene: TRBV28; j_gene: TRBJ2-7; abundance: .; CDR3aa: CASRRDYRSSYEQYF; CDR3nt: TGTGCCAGCAGGAGAGACTACCGAAGCTCCTACGAGCAGTACTTC
d_gene: TRBD1; v_gene: TRBV19; j_gene: TRBJ2-7; abundance: .; CDR3aa: CASSAATGSSYEQYF; CDR3nt: TGTGCCAGTAGCGCCGCGACAGGGAGCTCCTACGAGCAGTACTTC
d_gene: .; v_gene: TRBV27; j_gene: TRBJ2-1; abundance: .; CDR3aa: CASSRDITSSNEQFF; CDR3nt: TGTGCCAGCAGTCGAGATATTACTAGCTCCAATGAGCAGTTCTTC
d_gene: .; v_gene: TRBV7-6; j_gene: TRBJ2-3; abundance: .; CDR3aa: CASSPLDTQYF; CDR3nt: TGTGCCAGCAGCCCATTAGATACGCAGTATTTT
d_gene: TRBD2; v_gene: TRBV15; j_gene: TRBJ2-5; abundance: .; CDR3aa: CATSSHRTSGKETQYF; CDR3nt: TGTGCCACCAGCAGTCACCGGACTAGCGGGAAAGAGACCCAGTACTTC
d_gene: TRBD2; v_gene: TRBV2; j_gene: TRBJ2-3; abundance: .; CDR3aa: CASRASSGRLDTQYF; CDR3nt: TGTGCCAGCAGGGCGTCTAGCGGGAGATTAGATACGCAGTATTTT
d_gene: .; v_gene: TRBV6-1; j_gene: TRBJ2-4; abundance: .; CDR3aa: CATMNPFGAKNIQYF; CDR3nt: TGTGCCACCATGAATCCTTTCGGGGCCAAAAACATTCAGTACTTC
d_gene: .; v_gene: TRBV9; j_gene: TRBJ2-5; abundance: .; CDR3aa: CASSVEGSETQYF; CDR3nt: TGTGCCAGCAGCGTTGAAGGGTCAGAGACCCAGTACTTC
d_gene: TRBD1; v_gene: TRBV6-6; j_gene: TRBJ2-7; abundance: .; CDR3aa: CASSLDRGNEQYF; CDR3nt: TGTGCCAGCAGTCTTGACAGGGGAAACGAGCAGTACTTC
d_gene: .; v_gene: TRBV6-5; j_gene: TRBJ1-5; abundance: .; CDR3aa: CASSYDGNQPQHF; CDR3nt: TGTGCCAGCAGTTACGATGGCAATCAGCCCCAGCATTTT
d_gene: .; v_gene: TRBV5-1; j_gene: TRBJ2-5; abundance: .; CDR3aa: CASSLRGKLWETQYF; CDR3nt: TGCGCCAGCAGCTTGAGGGGCAAGCTATGGGAGACCCAGTACTTC
d_gene: .; v_gene: TRBV6-4; j_gene: TRBJ1-1; abundance: .; CDR3aa: CASSDAIWTEAFF; CDR3nt: TGTGCCAGCAGTGACGCCATATGGACTGAAGCTTTCTTT
d_gene: .; v_gene: TRBV4-3; j_gene: TRBJ2-3; abundance: .; CDR3aa: CASSQDLGEVTDTQYF; CDR3nt: TGCGCCAGCAGCCAAGATTTAGGGGAGGTGACAGATACGCAGTATTTT
d_gene: TRBD1; v_gene: TRBV9; j_gene: TRBJ2-4; abundance: .; CDR3aa: CASSPSGGVDIQYF; CDR3nt: TGTGCCAGCAGCCCCTCAGGGGGAGTAGACATTCAGTACTTC
d_gene: TRBD1; v_gene: TRBV7-8; j_gene: TRBJ1-1; abundance: .; CDR3aa: CASSWGQGAEAFF; CDR3nt: TGTGCCAGCAGCTGGGGACAGGGCGCTGAAGCTTTCTTT
d_gene: TRBD1; v_gene: TRBV19; j_gene: TRBJ2-7; abundance: .; CDR3aa: CASSIAQGYPYEQYF; CDR3nt: TGTGCCAGTAGTATCGCACAGGGGTACCCCTACGAGCAGTACTTC
d_gene: .; v_gene: TRBV6-5; j_gene: TRBJ2-2; abundance: .; CDR3aa: CASSYEGGNTGELFF; CDR3nt: TGTGCCAGCAGTTATGAGGGGGGGAACACCGGGGAGCTGTTTTTT
d_gene: TRBD1; v_gene: TRBV29-1; j_gene: TRBJ2-1; abundance: .; CDR3aa: CSVDRGSEQFF; CDR3nt: TGCAGCGTGGACAGGGGCAGTGAGCAGTTCTTC
d_gene: TRBD1; v_gene: TRBV5-1; j_gene: TRBJ2-7; abundance: .; CDR3aa: CASSPTTGGFSYEQYF; CDR3nt: TGCGCCAGCAGCCCGACGACAGGGGGGTTTTCCTACGAGCAGTACTTC
d_gene: .; v_gene: TRBV7-9; j_gene: TRBJ2-5; abundance: .; CDR3aa: CASSPIAMETQYF; CDR3nt: TGTGCCAGCAGCCCAATAGCGATGGAGACCCAGTACTTC
d_gene: TRBD2; v_gene: TRBV5-4; j_gene: TRBJ2-1; abundance: .; CDR3aa: CASSLSSGRSYNEQFF; CDR3nt: TGTGCCAGCAGCTTGTCTAGCGGGAGATCCTACAATGAGCAGTTCTTC
d_gene: .; v_gene: TRBV7-9; j_gene: TRBJ1-3; abundance: .; CDR3aa: CASSWEAVSGNTIYF; CDR3nt: TGTGCCAGCAGCTGGGAAGCGGTCTCTGGAAACACCATATATTTT
d_gene: .; v_gene: TRBV18; j_gene: TRBJ2-7; abundance: .; CDR3aa: CASSPPGQREQYF; CDR3nt: TGTGCCAGCTCACCCCCTGGACAGCGCGAGCAGTACTTC
d_gene: TRBD1; v_gene: TRBV13; j_gene: TRBJ1-3; abundance: .; CDR3aa: CASSLEGDRSSGNTIYF; CDR3nt: TGTGCCAGCAGCTTAGAGGGGGACAGGAGCTCTGGAAACACCATATATTTT
d_gene: .; v_gene: TRBV28; j_gene: TRBJ2-7; abundance: .; CDR3aa: CASSLTSSYEQYF; CDR3nt: TGTGCCAGCAGTTTAACTAGCTCCTACGAGCAGTACTTC
d_gene: .; v_gene: TRBV9; j_gene: TRBJ1-1; abundance: .; CDR3aa: CASSASGRGNTEAFF; CDR3nt: TGTGCCAGCAGCGCTTCAGGGAGGGGGAACACTGAAGCTTTCTTT
d_gene: .; v_gene: TRBV4-1; j_gene: TRBJ1-1; abundance: .; CDR3aa: CASSQDRGTEAFF; CDR3nt: TGCGCCAGCAGCCAAGACAGAGGGACTGAAGCTTTCTTT
d_gene: .; v_gene: TRBV7-9; j_gene: TRBJ2-2; abundance: few; CDR3aa: CASSLVSGLGGELFF; CDR3nt: TGTGCCAGCAGCTTAGTGTCGGGACTTGGCGGGGAGCTGTTTTTT